The 16 T cell receptor beta chains below all came from one sample that was sequenced in a study of cytomegalovirus exposure and HLA in healthy donors. The primer mix had 60 Vbeta and 13 Jbeta primers. Libraries were prepared by immunoSEQ multiplex PCR; TCRdb keeps only in-frame clonotypes and omits some of them. The sample yields 90,000 to 150,000 clones, roughly 82% seen once. Sequenced sample: PBMCs. Receptors were obtained from a woman aged 18-35 years in good health and CMV-seronegative.

V and J are TRBV5-1 and TRBJ2-2, with 7 bases matching TRBD1. The CDR3 spans 18 residues. Trimming removed 4 bases from V and 4 bases from J; junction bases left unmatched: 16. Germline CDR1 and CDR2: SGHRS and YFSETQ. CDR3 coding DNA: TGCGCCAGCAGCACCCAACCAGCCACAGGGGCGGGCACCGGGGAGCTGTTTTTT. It translates to CASSTQPATGAGTGELFF.

The genes are TRBV6-1 and TRBJ1-1; a weak D match, TRBD1 (5 bases). Trimming removed 5 bases from V and 3 bases from J, with 16 bases in between. Germline assignment: CDR1 MNHNS and CDR2 SASEGT. The CDR3 sequence is 15 residues long. The CDR3 DNA sequence: TGTGCCAGCAGTTCCCAAGGACACTTCGACACTGAAGCTTTCTTT. Protein product: CASSSQGHFDTEAFF.

The rearrangement uses TRBV14 and TRBJ1-2, with a tentative D call TRBD1 (6 bases). The CDR3 loop spans 13 amino acids. V lost 0 bases to trimming and J lost 7 bases, with 9 bases between them. Germline V gives CDR1 SGHDN, CDR2 FVKESK. The CDR3 protein is CASSQDPRGGYTF. The CDR3 nucleotides are TGTGCCAGCAGCCAAGATCCCAGGGGTGGCTACACCTTC.

The rearrangement joins TRBV5-4 to TRBJ2-7, with TRBD2 as a possible D gene (5 bases). V lost 3 bases and J lost 3, with 10 bases in between. CDR3 length: 13 residues. Germline assignment: CDR1 SGHNT and CDR2 YYREEE (reference sequence). CDR3 protein: CASSWVGVYEQYF. As DNA, the CDR3 is TGTGCCAGCAGCTGGGTCGGGGTCTACGAGCAGTACTTC.

The chain employs TRBV5-1 and TRBJ2-1; 8 bases match TRBD2. The CDR3 contains 16 residues. Germline trimming cut 0 bases from V and 9 bases from J; bases unmatched to any gene: 11. CDR1 and CDR2 from the germline V gene are SGHRS and YFSETQ. CDR3: CASSLEGGLVVREQFF. As DNA, the CDR3 is TGCGCCAGCAGCTTGGAGGGGGGACTAGTAGTTCGTGAGCAGTTCTTC.

This clone was seen just once. The chain recombines TRBV6-1 with TRBJ1-5; 8 bases match TRBD1. The germline gives CDR1 MNHNS, CDR2 SASEGT. V shed 4 bases, J shed 2 bases, and the junction held 4 bases outside the gene matches. The CDR3 extends over 15 amino acids. CDR3 sequence: CASSAEDRGNQPQHF. CDR3 sequence (DNA): TGTGCCAGCAGTGCTGAGGACAGGGGCAATCAGCCCCAGCATTTT.

The V call is TRBV5-1, the J call TRBJ1-1, with D possibly being TRBD1 (6 bases). V was pared by 5 bases and J by 4 bases, with 15 bases between. CDR3 length equals 14 residues. Germline-derived CDR1 and CDR2 are SGHRS and YFSETQ. The CDR3 protein is CASSLRQERTEAFF. In DNA form, the CDR3 reads TGCGCCAGCAGTTTACGACAGGAGCGCACTGAAGCTTTCTTT.

This clone has more than one count but fewer than ten. J is TRBJ1-1 and V is TRBV4-3, with D possibly matching TRBD1 (5 bases). The CDR3 contains 14 residues. From germline, CDR1 is LGHNA and CDR2 YSLEER. V was clipped by 2 bases and J by 1 base, with 8 bases between them. This CDR3 is CASSQRGGNTEAFF. CDR3 nucleotide sequence: TGCGCCAGCAGCCAAAGGGGAGGGAACACTGAAGCTTTCTTT.

To note about this clone: The same CDR3 also results from other DNA sequences found in this sample. V gene TRBV6-5 combines with J gene TRBJ2-7, with unresolved D. Germline CDR1 MNHEY, CDR2 SVGAGI. The CDR3 has 11 amino acids. Trimming pared 7 bases from V and 4 bases from J, leaving 8 bases between. Here the CDR3 DNA reads TGTGCCAGCACCGACACGTACGAGCAGTACTTC. Amino acid sequence: CASTDTYEQYF.

The chain recombines TRBV7-9 with TRBJ1-5; D gene ambiguous. V gave up 4 bases and J gave up 2 bases, with 18 bases separating them. The CDR3 totals 17 residues. Germline V gives CDR1 SEHNR, CDR2 FQNEAQ (reference sequence). The CDR3 bases are TGTGCCAGCAGCTCTACGACGCGGAGGGAGGGCAATCAGCCCCAGCATTTT. This codes for CASSSTTRREGNQPQHF.

This CDR3 reads CASSQEGLAVGGYEQYF. The CDR3 DNA is TGTGCCAGCAGCCAAGAGGGGCTAGCGGTGGGGGGCTACGAGCAGTACTTC. The genes are TRBV4-2 and TRBJ2-5; 7 bases line up with TRBD2. The tail of the sequence fits TRBJ2-7 better, so the J call may be wrong. Germline values: CDR1 LGHNA, CDR2 YNFKEQ. The CDR3 has 17 residues.

In nucleotides, the CDR3 is TGTGCCAGCAGTTTCTGGGGCCAGGGCATCTACGAGCAGTACTTC. Amino acid sequence: CASSFWGQGIYEQYF. V usage is TRBV27 and J usage is TRBJ2-7, with a tentative D call TRBD1 (5 bases). The germline V and J ends were trimmed by 3 bases and 3 bases, with 15 bases remaining between them. Germline lookup yields CDR1 MNHEY and CDR2 SMNVEV (reference sequence). The CDR3 loop spans 15 amino acids.

The sample holds one count of this clone. The chain couples TRBV6-1 to TRBJ1-4; TRBD1 might be the D (5 bases). This CDR3 has 16 amino acids. Germline CDR1 reads MNHNS; CDR2 reads SASEGT. Trimming shortened V by 1 base and J by 10 bases, and 19 bases separated the two germline ends. CDR3 residues: CASSEETNLWRGKLFF. CDR3 DNA sequence: TGTGCCAGCAGTGAAGAAACTAACCTCTGGAGGGGAAAACTGTTTTTT.

V usage is TRBV5-1 and J usage is TRBJ1-1; weak D call: TRBD1 (5 bases). Trimming left V 5 bases short and J 5 bases short, with 16 bases between. The CDR3 runs 14 residues. The germline V gene has CDR1 SGHRS and CDR2 YFSETQ. CDR3 coding DNA: TGCGCCAGCAGGACCTTAGGGGCCGGGACTGAAGCTTTCTTT. Translated, it gives CASRTLGAGTEAFF.

The chain links TRBV5-4 to TRBJ1-2, with D tentatively TRBD1 (6 bases). This CDR3 region has 15 residues. The germline V gene has CDR1 SGHNT and CDR2 YYREEE (reference sequence). V was cut by 0 bases and J by 2 bases, with 11 bases left in between. CDR3 nucleotides: TGTGCCAGCAGCTTGGAGGCAGGGGCCAACTATGGCTACACCTTC. It yields the protein CASSLEAGANYGYTF.

J is TRBJ2-6 and V is TRBV15, with D hard to call. This CDR3 contains 15 residues. Germline V gene sequence: CDR1 LNHNV, CDR2 YYDKDF (reference sequence). Between the trimmed V and J ends, which lost 6 bases and 1 base, there was a span of 10 bases. For the CDR3, the DNA is TGTGCCACCAGGCCCGGTGATTCTGGGGCCAACGTCCTGACTTTC. Encoded protein: CATRPGDSGANVLTF.